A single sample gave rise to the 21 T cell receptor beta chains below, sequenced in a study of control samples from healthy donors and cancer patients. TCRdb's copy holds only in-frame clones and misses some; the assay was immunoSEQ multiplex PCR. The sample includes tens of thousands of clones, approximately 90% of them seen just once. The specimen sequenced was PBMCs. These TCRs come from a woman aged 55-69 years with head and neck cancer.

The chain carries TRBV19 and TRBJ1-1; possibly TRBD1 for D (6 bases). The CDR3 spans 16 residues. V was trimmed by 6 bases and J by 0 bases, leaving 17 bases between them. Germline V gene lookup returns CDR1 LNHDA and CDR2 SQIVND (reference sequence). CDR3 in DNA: TGTGCCAGTAGGAGACAGGCCGGGGGACTGAACACTGAAGCTTTCTTT. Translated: CASRRQAGGLNTEAFF.

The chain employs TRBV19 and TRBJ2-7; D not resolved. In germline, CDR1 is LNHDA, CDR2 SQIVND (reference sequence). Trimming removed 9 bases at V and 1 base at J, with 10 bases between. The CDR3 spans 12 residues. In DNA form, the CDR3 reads TGTGCCAGCCAAGATAGTTCCTACGAGCAGTACTTC. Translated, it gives CASQDSSYEQYF.

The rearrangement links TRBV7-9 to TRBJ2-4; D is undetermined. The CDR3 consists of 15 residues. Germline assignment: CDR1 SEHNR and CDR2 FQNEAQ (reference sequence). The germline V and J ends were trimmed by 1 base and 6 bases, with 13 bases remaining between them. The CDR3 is CASSLDWRTANIQYF. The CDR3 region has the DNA TGTGCCAGCAGCTTAGACTGGCGGACGGCAAACATTCAGTACTTC.

The CDR3 here is CASSTGTTVDEQYF. The CDR3 region has the DNA TGTGCCAGCTCAACAGGGACCACTGTAGACGAGCAGTACTTC. The chain uses TRBV18 and TRBJ2-7, with D tentatively TRBD1 (6 bases). The CDR3 length is 14 residues. The V end lost 5 bases, the J end lost 5 bases, and 16 bases lay between the germline ends. Germline CDR1 is KGHSH and CDR2 is LQKENI.

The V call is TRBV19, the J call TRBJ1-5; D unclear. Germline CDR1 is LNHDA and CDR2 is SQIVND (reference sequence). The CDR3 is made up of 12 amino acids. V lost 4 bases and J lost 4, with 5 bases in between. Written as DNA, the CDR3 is TGTGCCAGTAGTACGGAGAATCAGCCCCAGCATTTT. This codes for CASSTENQPQHF.

CDR3 sequence: CASITQPGQGSLYNQPQHF. For the CDR3, the DNA is TGTGCCAGCATCACACAGCCTGGACAGGGATCACTTTACAATCAGCCCCAGCATTTT. The genes are TRBV27 and TRBJ1-5; 8 bases are a match to TRBD1. The CDR3 covers 19 residues. With V trimmed by 7 bases and J by 3 bases, 20 bases remained unmatched. Per the germline V gene, CDR1 is MNHEY and CDR2 is SMNVEV (reference sequence).

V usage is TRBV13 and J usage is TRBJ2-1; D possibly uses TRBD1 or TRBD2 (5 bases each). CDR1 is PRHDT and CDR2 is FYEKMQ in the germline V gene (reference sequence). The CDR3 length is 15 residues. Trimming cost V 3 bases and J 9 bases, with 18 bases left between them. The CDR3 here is CASSLVARDVREQFF. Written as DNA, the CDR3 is TGTGCCAGCAGCTTGGTAGCTAGGGACGTTCGTGAGCAGTTCTTC. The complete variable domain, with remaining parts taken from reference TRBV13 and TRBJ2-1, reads AAGVIQSPRHLIKEKRETATLKCYPIPRHDTVYWYQQGPGQDPQFLISFYEKMQSDKGSIPDRFSAQQFSDYHSELNMSSLELGDSALYFCASSLVARDVREQFFGPGTRLTVL.

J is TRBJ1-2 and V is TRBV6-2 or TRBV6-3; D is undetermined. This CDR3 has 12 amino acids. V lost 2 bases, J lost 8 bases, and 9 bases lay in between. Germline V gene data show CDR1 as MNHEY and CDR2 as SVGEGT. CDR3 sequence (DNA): TGTGCCAGCAGTTACGCGGTCTCCGGCTACACCTTC. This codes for CASSYAVSGYTF.

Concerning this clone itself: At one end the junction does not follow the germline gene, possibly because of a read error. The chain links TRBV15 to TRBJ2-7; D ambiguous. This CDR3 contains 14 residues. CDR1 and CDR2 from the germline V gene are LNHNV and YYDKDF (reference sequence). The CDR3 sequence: CATSRDLTSHEQYF. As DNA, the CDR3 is TGTGCCACCAGCAGAGACCTCACCTCCCACGAGCAGTACTTC. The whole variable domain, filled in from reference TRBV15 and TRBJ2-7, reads DAMVIQNPRYQVTQFGKPVTLSCSQTLNHNVMYWYQQKSSQAPKLLFHYYDKDFNNEADTPDNFQSRRPNTSFCFLDIRSPGLGDTAMYLCATSRDLTSHEQYFGPGTRLTVT.

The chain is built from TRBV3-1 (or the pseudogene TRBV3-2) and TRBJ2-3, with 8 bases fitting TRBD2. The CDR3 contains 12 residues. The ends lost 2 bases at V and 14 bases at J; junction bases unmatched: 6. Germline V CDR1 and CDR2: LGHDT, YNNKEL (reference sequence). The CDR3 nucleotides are TGTGCCAGCAGCCAACCCGGGACTAGGTGGTATTTT. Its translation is CASSQPGTRWYF.

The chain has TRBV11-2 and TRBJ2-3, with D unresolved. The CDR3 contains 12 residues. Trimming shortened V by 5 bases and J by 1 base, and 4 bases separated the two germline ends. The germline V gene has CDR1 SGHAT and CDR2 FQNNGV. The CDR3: CASSARTDTQYF. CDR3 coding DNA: TGTGCCAGCAGCGCCCGCACAGATACGCAGTATTTT.

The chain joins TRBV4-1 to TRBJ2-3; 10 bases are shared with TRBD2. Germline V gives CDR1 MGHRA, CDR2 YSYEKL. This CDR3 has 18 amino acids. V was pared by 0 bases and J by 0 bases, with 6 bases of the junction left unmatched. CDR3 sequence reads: CASSQDRLAGLSTDTQYF. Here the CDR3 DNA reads TGCGCCAGCAGCCAAGATAGACTAGCGGGTTTGAGCACAGATACGCAGTATTTT.

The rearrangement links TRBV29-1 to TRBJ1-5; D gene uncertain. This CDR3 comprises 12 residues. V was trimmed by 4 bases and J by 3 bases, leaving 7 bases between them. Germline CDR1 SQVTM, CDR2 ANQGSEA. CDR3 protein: CSVGQFNQPQHF. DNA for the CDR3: TGCAGCGTTGGCCAGTTCAATCAGCCCCAGCATTTT.

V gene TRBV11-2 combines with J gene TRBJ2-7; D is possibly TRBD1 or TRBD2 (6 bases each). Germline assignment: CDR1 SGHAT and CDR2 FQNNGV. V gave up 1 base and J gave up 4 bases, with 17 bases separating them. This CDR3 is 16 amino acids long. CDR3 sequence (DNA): TGTGCCAGCAGCTTAGTCGCACGGGGGCGCGGGTACGAGCAGTACTTC. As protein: CASSLVARGRGYEQYF.

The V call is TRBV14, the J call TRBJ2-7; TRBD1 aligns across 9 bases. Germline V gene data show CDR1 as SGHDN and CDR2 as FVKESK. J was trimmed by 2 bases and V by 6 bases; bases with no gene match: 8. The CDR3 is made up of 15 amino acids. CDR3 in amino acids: CASSSGQGLTYEQYF. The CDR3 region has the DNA TGTGCCAGCAGTTCGGGACAGGGTCTTACCTACGAGCAGTACTTC. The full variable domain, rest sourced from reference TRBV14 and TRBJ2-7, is EAGVTQFPSHSVIEKGQTVTLRCDPISGHDNLYWYRRVMGKEIKFLLHFVKESKQDESGMPNNRFLAERTGGTYSTLKVQPAELEDSGVYFCASSSGQGLTYEQYFGPGTRLTVT.

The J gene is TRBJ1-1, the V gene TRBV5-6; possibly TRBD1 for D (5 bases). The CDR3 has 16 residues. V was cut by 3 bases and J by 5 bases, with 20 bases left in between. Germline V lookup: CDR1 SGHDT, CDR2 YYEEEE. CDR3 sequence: CASSYPPQVTGTEAFF. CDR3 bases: TGTGCCAGCAGCTATCCCCCACAGGTCACGGGGACTGAAGCTTTCTTT.

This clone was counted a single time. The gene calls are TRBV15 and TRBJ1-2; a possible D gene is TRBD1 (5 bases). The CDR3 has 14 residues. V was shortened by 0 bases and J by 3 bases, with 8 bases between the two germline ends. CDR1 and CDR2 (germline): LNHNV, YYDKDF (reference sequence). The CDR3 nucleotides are TGTGCCACCAGCAGAGATACAGGTTACTATGGCTACACCTTC. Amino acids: CATSRDTGYYGYTF.

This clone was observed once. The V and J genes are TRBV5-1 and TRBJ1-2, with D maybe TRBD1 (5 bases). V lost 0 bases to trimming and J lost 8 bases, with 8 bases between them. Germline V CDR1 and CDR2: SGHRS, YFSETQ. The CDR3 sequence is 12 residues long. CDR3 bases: TGCGCCAGCAGCTTGGTTAGGGACGGCTACACCTTC. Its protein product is CASSLVRDGYTF.

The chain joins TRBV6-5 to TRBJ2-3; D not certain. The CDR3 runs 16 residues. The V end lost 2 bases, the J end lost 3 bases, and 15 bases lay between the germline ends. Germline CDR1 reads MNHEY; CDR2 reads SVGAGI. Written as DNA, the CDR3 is TGTGCCAGCAGTTACGGCCGCGCTTTAGGAACAGATACGCAGTATTTT. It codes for CASSYGRALGTDTQYF.

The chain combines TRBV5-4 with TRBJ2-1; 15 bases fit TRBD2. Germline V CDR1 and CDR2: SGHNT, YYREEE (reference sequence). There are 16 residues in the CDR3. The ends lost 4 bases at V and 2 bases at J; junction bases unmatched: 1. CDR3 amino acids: CASSGTSGGTYNEQFF. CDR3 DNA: TGTGCCAGCAGCGGGACTAGCGGGGGGACCTACAATGAGCAGTTCTTC. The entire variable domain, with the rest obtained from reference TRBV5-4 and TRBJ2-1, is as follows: ETGVTQSPTHLIKTRGQQVTLRCSSQSGHNTVSWYQQALGQGPQFIFQYYREEENGRGNFPPRFSGLQFPNYSSELNVNALELDDSALYLCASSGTSGGTYNEQFFGPGTRLTVL.

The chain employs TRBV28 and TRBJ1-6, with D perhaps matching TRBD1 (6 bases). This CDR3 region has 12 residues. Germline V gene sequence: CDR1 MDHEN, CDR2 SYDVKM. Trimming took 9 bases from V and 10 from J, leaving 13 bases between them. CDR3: CASITGISPLHF. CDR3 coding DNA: TGTGCCAGTATTACAGGGATCTCACCCCTCCACTTT.